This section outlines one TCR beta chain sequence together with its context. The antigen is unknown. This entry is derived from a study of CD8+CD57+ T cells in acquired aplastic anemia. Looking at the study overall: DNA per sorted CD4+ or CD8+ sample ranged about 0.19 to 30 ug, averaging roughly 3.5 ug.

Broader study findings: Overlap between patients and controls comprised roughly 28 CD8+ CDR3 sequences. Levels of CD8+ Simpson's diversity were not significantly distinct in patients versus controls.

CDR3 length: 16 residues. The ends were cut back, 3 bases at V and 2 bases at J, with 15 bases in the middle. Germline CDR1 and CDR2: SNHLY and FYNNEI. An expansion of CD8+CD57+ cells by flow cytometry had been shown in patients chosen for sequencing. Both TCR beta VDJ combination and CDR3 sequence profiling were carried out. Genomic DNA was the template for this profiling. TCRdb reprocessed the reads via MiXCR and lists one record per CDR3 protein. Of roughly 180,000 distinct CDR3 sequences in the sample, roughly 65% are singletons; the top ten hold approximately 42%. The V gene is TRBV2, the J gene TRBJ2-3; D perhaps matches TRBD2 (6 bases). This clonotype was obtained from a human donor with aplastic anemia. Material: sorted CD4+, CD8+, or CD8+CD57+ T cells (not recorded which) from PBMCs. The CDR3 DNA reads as TGTGCCAGCAGTGAGATTCGGCGGGGAATCACAGATACGCAGTATTTT. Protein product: CASSEIRRGITDTQYF.